The 29 T cell receptor beta chains given below trace back to one sample, sequenced in a study of blood T cell repertoires in COVID-19. Repertoires were generated with immunoSEQ multiplex PCR, while TCRdb's copy carries only in-frame clones and drops some. The sample lists 65,000 to 85,000 clones; 70% to 90% were seen once. What was sequenced was peripheral blood. The receptors here all came from a human donor in a cohort sampled during active COVID-19.

The V gene is TRBV6-5, the J gene TRBJ2-2, with D unresolved. The CDR3 consists of 14 residues. With 3 bases removed from V and 3 bases from J, the gap between germline ends came to 8 bases. From germline, CDR1 is MNHEY and CDR2 SVGAGI. The CDR3 coding sequence is TGTGCCAGCAGTTATGAGCTCGACACCGGGGAGCTGTTTTTT. Its translation: CASSYELDTGELFF.

The chain joins TRBV3-1 (or the pseudogene TRBV3-2) to TRBJ2-7, with 8 bases matching TRBD2. Germline CDR1 is LGHDT and CDR2 is YNNKEL (reference sequence). The CDR3 contains 12 residues. The trim removed 1 base at V and 11 bases at J, leaving 4 bases unmatched. As DNA, the CDR3 is TGTGCCAGCAGCCAAGGTCTTAGCGGGGAGTACTTC. Its protein is CASSQGLSGEYF.

The gene calls are TRBV5-1 and TRBJ2-2; 8 bases are shared with TRBD2. Germline loops: CDR1 SGHRS, CDR2 YFSETQ. V trimming: 3 bases; J trimming: 5 bases; junction bases outside the gene matches: 9. This CDR3 spans 16 amino acids. CDR3 region: CASSSDPGGGTGELFF. CDR3 in DNA: TGCGCCAGCAGCTCCGACCCCGGGGGGGGAACCGGGGAGCTGTTTTTT. Supplemented by reference TRBV5-1 and TRBJ2-2, the full variable domain reads KAGVTQTPRYLIKTRGQQVTLSCSPISGHRSVSWYQQTPGQGLQFLFEYFSETQRNKGNFPGRFSGRQFSNSRSEMNVSTLELGDSALYLCASSSDPGGGTGELFFGEGSRLTVL.

The rearrangement uses TRBV19 and TRBJ2-1; the D gene is possibly TRBD2 (5 bases). V dropped 0 bases and J dropped 8 bases, with 8 bases sitting between them. The CDR3 contains 13 residues. Germline lookup yields CDR1 LNHDA and CDR2 SQIVND (reference sequence). The CDR3 protein is CASSIDRGDEQFF. CDR3 bases: TGTGCCAGTAGTATAGATCGGGGAGATGAGCAGTTCTTC.

This chain uses TRBV5-1 with TRBJ2-3; no reliable D call. Germline assignment: CDR1 SGHRS and CDR2 YFSETQ. V lost 7 bases and J 0 bases, leaving 9 bases between the germline ends. The CDR3 is 13 amino acids. This CDR3 reads CASCRSSTDTQYF. The DNA of the CDR3 is TGCGCCAGCTGCCGCAGTAGCACAGATACGCAGTATTTT.

J is TRBJ1-5 and V is TRBV19; D gene ambiguous. The CDR3 loop spans 14 amino acids. V was clipped by 7 bases and J by 5 bases, with 15 bases between them. The V gene's germline CDR1 is LNHDA and CDR2 SQIVND (reference sequence). CDR3 sequence reads: CASTPLGTDQPQHF. The CDR3 coding sequence is TGTGCCAGTACCCCACTCGGTACCGATCAGCCCCAGCATTTT.

V usage is TRBV19 and J usage is TRBJ1-2; D possibly corresponds to TRBD1 (5 bases). Germline V gene data show CDR1 as LNHDA and CDR2 as SQIVND (reference sequence). This CDR3 region has 16 residues. V lost 5 bases, J lost 2 bases, and 18 bases lay in between. The CDR3 DNA follows: TGTGCCAGTAGTCGGCCGGGGGGGTCGACGAACTATGGCTACACCTTC. This gives the protein CASSRPGGSTNYGYTF.

This clone has just one count. The chain carries TRBV7-3 and TRBJ2-5; a possible D gene is TRBD1 (6 bases). V lost 1 base to trimming and J lost 3 bases, with 15 bases between them. Per the germline V gene, CDR1 is SGHTA and CDR2 is FQGTGA. This CDR3 is built from 16 residues. CDR3 loop: CASSLNARGREETQYF. The CDR3 DNA is TGTGCCAGCAGCTTAAATGCCAGGGGTAGGGAAGAGACCCAGTACTTC. The whole variable domain, filled in from reference TRBV7-3 and TRBJ2-5, reads GAGVSQTPSNKVTEKGKYVELRCDPISGHTALYWYRQSLGQGPEFLIYFQGTGAADDSGLPNDRFFAVRPEGSVSTLKIQRTERGDSAVYLCASSLNARGREETQYFGPGTRLLVL.

The rearrangement joins TRBV11-3 to TRBJ1-1; D might be TRBD1 (5 bases). This CDR3 region has 13 residues. V lost 3 bases to trimming and J lost 1 base, with 6 bases between them. The V gene's germline CDR1 is SGHNT and CDR2 YENEEA. CDR3 in amino acids: CASSLGGNTEAFF. CDR3 coding DNA: TGTGCCAGCAGCTTGGGGGGGAACACTGAAGCTTTCTTT.

This clone was observed many times. The chain employs TRBV7-3 and TRBJ2-7; tentatively, D is TRBD1 (6 bases). CDR3 length: 15 residues. Trimming left V 5 bases short and J 2 bases short, with 16 bases between. CDR1 and CDR2 from the germline V gene are SGHTA and FQGTGA. CDR3 protein: CASSRSDSPPYEQYF. For the CDR3, the DNA is TGTGCCAGCAGCCGTTCGGACAGCCCGCCCTACGAGCAGTACTTC. Full variable domain (remainder filled in from reference TRBV7-3 and TRBJ2-7): GAGVSQTPSNKVTEKGKYVELRCDPISGHTALYWYRQSLGQGPEFLIYFQGTGAADDSGLPNDRFFAVRPEGSVSTLKIQRTERGDSAVYLCASSRSDSPPYEQYFGPGTRLTVT.

V gene TRBV4-2 combines with J gene TRBJ2-7, with TRBD2 matching over 11 bases. Trimming at V came to 3 bases and at J to 0 bases, leaving 10 bases not matched to a gene. The CDR3 extends over 18 amino acids. CDR1 LGHNA and CDR2 YNFKEQ come from the germline V gene. The CDR3 region is CASSQALAGGTFSYEQYF. The DNA of the CDR3 is TGTGCCAGCAGCCAGGCGCTAGCGGGAGGTACATTCTCCTACGAGCAGTACTTC.

The chain combines TRBV29-1 with TRBJ2-7; D may be TRBD2 (6 bases). Germline V gene sequence: CDR1 SQVTM, CDR2 ANQGSEA. CDR3 length: 12 residues. Trimming left V 2 bases short and J 6 bases short, with 11 bases between. The CDR3 bases are TGCAGCGTTGAACCCGACGGGGGCGAGCAGTACTTC. As protein: CSVEPDGGEQYF.

The chain links TRBV28 to TRBJ2-7; perhaps TRBD2 as D (6 bases). Trimming removed 5 bases at V and 3 bases at J, with 14 bases between. Per the germline V gene, CDR1 is MDHEN and CDR2 is SYDVKM. This CDR3 is built from 14 residues. The chain's CDR3 is CASSITGLIYEQYF. CDR3 sequence (DNA): TGTGCCAGCAGTATAACGGGACTTATCTACGAGCAGTACTTC.

V usage is TRBV5-1 and J usage is TRBJ1-1; the match to TRBD1 covers 9 bases. Germline values: CDR1 SGHRS, CDR2 YFSETQ. V was clipped by 2 bases and J by 4 bases; unmatched bases: 6. This CDR3 contains 15 residues. In DNA form, the CDR3 reads TGCGCCAGCAGCTTACAGGGGGCGATTGGCACTGAAGCTTTCTTT. This codes for CASSLQGAIGTEAFF.

The chain joins TRBV5-1 to TRBJ1-6; TRBD1 matches 9 bases. V lost 4 bases, J lost 9 bases, and 5 bases stayed unmatched. Germline V lookup: CDR1 SGHRS, CDR2 YFSETQ. The CDR3 is 14 amino acids. CDR3: CASSEGQGSSPLHF. The CDR3 region has the DNA TGCGCCAGCAGCGAGGGACAGGGTAGTTCACCCCTCCACTTT.

The chain carries TRBV28 and TRBJ2-6; TRBD1 aligns across 8 bases. The germline V gene has CDR1 MDHEN and CDR2 SYDVKM. V shed 7 bases and J 4 bases; nucleotides not matched to a gene: 12. There are 17 residues in the CDR3. CDR3 DNA sequence: TGTGCCAGCAATCCGGTGGACAGGGCTTACGGGGCCAACGTCCTGACTTTC. This translates into CASNPVDRAYGANVLTF.

This clone appeared a few times. The CDR3 coding sequence is TGTGCCAGCTCACCGCCCGGGACAGGGGGAAGGACCGGGGAGCTGTTTTTT. It is translated as CASSPPGTGGRTGELFF. The chain employs TRBV18 and TRBJ2-2; TRBD1 agrees at 11 bases. CDR1 KGHSH and CDR2 LQKENI come from the germline V gene. V lost 3 bases to trimming and J lost 5 bases; unmatched junction nucleotides: 8. CDR3 length: 17 residues.

The chain links TRBV7-8 to TRBJ1-1, with D hard to call. CDR3 length equals 14 residues. CDR1 is SGHVS and CDR2 is FQNEAQ in the germline V gene. The V gene lost 1 base and the J gene lost 1 base, with 7 bases spanning the gap. As DNA, the CDR3 is TGTGCCAGCAGCTTAGGCCGGAGGAACACTGAAGCTTTCTTT. It translates to CASSLGRRNTEAFF. Looking up the rest from reference TRBV7-8 and TRBJ1-1 gives the full variable domain: GAGVSQSPRYKVAKRGQDVALRCDPISGHVSLFWYQQALGQGPEFLTYFQNEAQLDKSGLPSDRFFAERPEGSVSTLKIQRTQQEDSAVYLCASSLGRRNTEAFFGQGTRLTVV.

V and J are TRBV7-9 and TRBJ2-2; 9 bases agree with TRBD2. Looked up from germline, CDR1 is SEHNR and CDR2 is FQNEAQ (reference sequence). The CDR3 extends over 16 amino acids. V was clipped by 4 bases and J by 7 bases; unmatched bases: 10. The CDR3 nucleotides are TGTGCCAGCAGCTCCGATTTAGCGGGAGCGGTCGGGGAGCTGTTTTTT. Protein: CASSSDLAGAVGELFF.

The CDR3 DNA follows: TGTGCCAGCAGTGAACGCTACAATGAGCAGTTCTTC. This translates into CASSERYNEQFF. The chain joins TRBV6-1 to TRBJ2-1; no firm D call. CDR1 and CDR2 from the germline V gene are MNHNS and SASEGT. The V end lost 2 bases, the J end lost 3 bases, and 2 bases lay between the germline ends. The CDR3 has 12 residues.

In this sample, this clone turned up once. This sequence joins TRBV30 and TRBJ1-6, with 9 bases fitting TRBD1. The CDR3 spans 14 residues. With V trimmed by 3 bases and J by 10 bases, 7 bases remained unmatched. Germline assignment: CDR1 GTSNPN and CDR2 SVGIG (reference sequence). CDR3 DNA sequence: TGTGCCTGGAGAGGCGGACAGGGGCGATCACCCCTCCACTTT. Its protein is CAWRGGQGRSPLHF.

This clone came up once. The genes are TRBV5-1 and TRBJ2-1; 12 bases agree with TRBD2. The CDR3 has 16 residues. Germline V gives CDR1 SGHRS, CDR2 YFSETQ. The J segment lost 5 bases and the V segment lost 0 bases, leaving 3 bases of the junction unmatched. CDR3 amino acids: CASSLETSGGHNEQFF. In nucleotides, the CDR3 is TGCGCCAGCAGCTTGGAAACTAGCGGGGGGCACAATGAGCAGTTCTTC.

The chain joins TRBV7-2 to TRBJ1-5; a weak D match, TRBD1 (5 bases). In germline, CDR1 is SGHTA, CDR2 FQGNSA. The CDR3 runs to 14 residues. Trimming pared 4 bases from V and 4 bases from J, leaving 11 bases between. In nucleotides, the CDR3 is TGTGCCAGCAGCTATTCGGGGGGAAATCAGCCCCAGCATTTT. It is translated as CASSYSGGNQPQHF.

The rearrangement uses TRBV9 and TRBJ2-7, with D perhaps matching TRBD2 (7 bases). This CDR3 is built from 14 residues. V was pared by 0 bases and J by 3 bases, with 10 bases between. Germline V CDR1 and CDR2: SGDLS, YYNGEE. CDR3 DNA sequence: TGTGCCAGCAGCGTAGCGGGGGGCGACTACGAGCAGTACTTC. Its protein product is CASSVAGGDYEQYF.

The chain recombines TRBV19 with TRBJ1-5; 7 positions agree with TRBD1. The germline CDR1 and CDR2 sequences are LNHDA and SQIVND (reference sequence). The CDR3 is made up of 15 amino acids. J was trimmed by 6 bases and V by 6 bases; bases with no gene match: 11. CDR3 in amino acids: CASSQDRKVGQPQHF. CDR3 DNA sequence: TGTGCCAGTAGCCAGGACAGGAAAGTGGGTCAGCCCCAGCATTTT. Variable domain in full (rest from reference TRBV19 and TRBJ1-5): DGGITQSPKYLFRKEGQNVTLSCEQNLNHDAMYWYRQDPGQGLRLIYYSQIVNDFQKGDIAEGYSVSREKKESFPLTVTSAQKNPTAFYLCASSQDRKVGQPQHFGDGTRLSIL.

The J gene is TRBJ2-3, the V gene TRBV11-2; D possibly corresponds to TRBD1 (6 bases). CDR1 and CDR2 (germline): SGHAT, FQNNGV. The CDR3 length is 17 residues. Deletions cut 1 base from V and 0 bases from J, with 14 bases between. For the CDR3, the DNA is TGTGCCAGCAGCTTAGTACCAGGGGCCCCTAGCACAGATACGCAGTATTTT. This codes for CASSLVPGAPSTDTQYF.

The gene calls are TRBV7-2 and TRBJ2-3; a possible D gene is TRBD2 (6 bases). Per the germline V gene, CDR1 is SGHTA and CDR2 is FQGNSA. This CDR3 contains 15 residues. With 5 bases removed from V and 5 bases from J, the gap between germline ends came to 17 bases. The CDR3 protein is CASSQYSSGVDTQYF. CDR3 coding DNA: TGTGCCAGCAGCCAATACAGTTCGGGGGTAGATACGCAGTATTTT. Filled out from reference TRBV7-2 and TRBJ2-3, the complete variable domain reads GAGVSQSPSNKVTEKGKDVELRCDPISGHTALYWYRQSLGQGLEFLIYFQGNSAPDKSGLPSDRFSAERTGGSVSTLTIQRTQQEDSAVYLCASSQYSSGVDTQYFGPGTRLTVL.

This clone was recorded once. The CDR3 reads CASSPGLAGARTDTQYF. CDR3 DNA: TGTGCCAGCAGCCCAGGACTAGCGGGAGCACGCACAGATACGCAGTATTTT. V is TRBV7-9 and J is TRBJ2-3, with TRBD2 matching over 13 bases. CDR1 is SEHNR and CDR2 is FQNEAQ in the germline V gene (reference sequence). J was trimmed by 1 base and V by 5 bases; bases with no gene match: 6. CDR3 size: 17 residues.

The CDR3 coding sequence is TGTGCCAGCAGCTTAGACCCCTCCAGCTCCTACAATGAGCAGTTCTTC. Amino acids: CASSLDPSSSYNEQFF. The V call is TRBV11-2, the J call TRBJ2-1; D gene ambiguous. CDR1 is SGHAT, CDR2 FQNNGV, per germline. Trimming left V 0 bases short and J 0 bases short, with 9 bases between. This CDR3 has 16 residues. Drawing the rest from reference TRBV11-2 and TRBJ2-1, the complete variable domain is EAGVAQSPRYKIIEKRQSVAFWCNPISGHATLYWYQQILGQGPKLLIQFQNNGVVDDSQLPKDRFSAERLKGVDSTLKIQPAKLEDSAVYLCASSLDPSSSYNEQFFGPGTRLTVL.